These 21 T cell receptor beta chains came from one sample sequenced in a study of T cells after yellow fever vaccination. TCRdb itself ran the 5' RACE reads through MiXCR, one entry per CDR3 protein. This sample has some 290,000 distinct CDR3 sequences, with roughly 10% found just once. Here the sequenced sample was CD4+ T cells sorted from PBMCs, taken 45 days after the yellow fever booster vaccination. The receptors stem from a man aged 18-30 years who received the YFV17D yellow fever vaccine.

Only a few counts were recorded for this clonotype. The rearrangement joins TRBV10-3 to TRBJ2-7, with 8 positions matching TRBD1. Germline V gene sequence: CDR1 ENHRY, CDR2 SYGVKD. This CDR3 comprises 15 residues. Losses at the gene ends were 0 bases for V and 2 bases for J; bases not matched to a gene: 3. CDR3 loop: CAISESQQGAYEQYF. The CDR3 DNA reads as TGTGCCATCAGTGAGTCTCAACAGGGGGCCTACGAGCAGTACTTC.

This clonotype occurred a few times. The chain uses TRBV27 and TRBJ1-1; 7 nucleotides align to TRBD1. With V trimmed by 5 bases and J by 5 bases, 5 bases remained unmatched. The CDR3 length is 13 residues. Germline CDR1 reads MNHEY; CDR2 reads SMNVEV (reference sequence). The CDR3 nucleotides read TGTGCCAGCAGTCGCCCAGGGGGTACTGAAGCTTTCTTT. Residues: CASSRPGGTEAFF.

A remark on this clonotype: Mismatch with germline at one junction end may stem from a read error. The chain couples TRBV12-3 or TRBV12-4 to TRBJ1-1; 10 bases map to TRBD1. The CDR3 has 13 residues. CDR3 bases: TGTGCCAGCAGGGCCCGACAGGGGGCGGTTCCTCGCTTT. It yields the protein CASRARQGAVPRF.

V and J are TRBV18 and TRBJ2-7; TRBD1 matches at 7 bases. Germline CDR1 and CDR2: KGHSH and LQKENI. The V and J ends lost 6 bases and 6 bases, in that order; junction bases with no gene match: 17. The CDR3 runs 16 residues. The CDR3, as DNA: TGTGCCAGCTCGCGTACCTTCCAGGGGGTCGGGATCGAGCAGTACTTC. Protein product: CASSRTFQGVGIEQYF.

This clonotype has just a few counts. This CDR3 is CASSMQPGTGGDTQYF. DNA for the CDR3: TGCGCCAGCAGCATGCAACCCGGGACAGGGGGAGATACGCAGTATTTT. The V gene is TRBV5-1, the J gene TRBJ2-3; 11 positions match TRBD1. The trim removed 4 bases at V and 5 bases at J, leaving 9 bases unmatched. CDR3 length: 16 residues. The germline CDR1 and CDR2 sequences are SGHRS and YFSETQ.

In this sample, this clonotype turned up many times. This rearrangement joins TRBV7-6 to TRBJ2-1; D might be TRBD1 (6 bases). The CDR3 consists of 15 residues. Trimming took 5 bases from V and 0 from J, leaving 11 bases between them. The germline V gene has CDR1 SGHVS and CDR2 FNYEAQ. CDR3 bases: TGTGCCAGCAGCGCCGGACAGAGCTCCTACAATGAGCAGTTCTTC. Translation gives CASSAGQSSYNEQFF.

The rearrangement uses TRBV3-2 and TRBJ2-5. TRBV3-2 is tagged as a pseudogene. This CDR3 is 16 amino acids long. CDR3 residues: CASSQDHGVVEETQYF. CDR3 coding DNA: TGTGCCAGCAGCCAAGATCACGGGGTTGTGGAAGAGACCCAGTACTTC.

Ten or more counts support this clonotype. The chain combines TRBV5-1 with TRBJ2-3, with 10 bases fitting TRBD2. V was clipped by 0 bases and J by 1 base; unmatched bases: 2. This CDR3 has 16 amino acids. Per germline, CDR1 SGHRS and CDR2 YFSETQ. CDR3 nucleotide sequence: TGCGCCAGCAGCTTGGAGCGGGGGGGCGGCACAGATACGCAGTATTTT. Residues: CASSLERGGGTDTQYF.

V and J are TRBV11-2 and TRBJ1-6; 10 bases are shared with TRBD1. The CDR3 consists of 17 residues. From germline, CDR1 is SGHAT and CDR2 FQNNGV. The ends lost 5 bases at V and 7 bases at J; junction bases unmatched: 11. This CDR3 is CASSRAGDRGWNSPLHF. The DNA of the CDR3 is TGTGCCAGCAGCCGAGCGGGGGACAGGGGTTGGAATTCACCCCTCCACTTT.

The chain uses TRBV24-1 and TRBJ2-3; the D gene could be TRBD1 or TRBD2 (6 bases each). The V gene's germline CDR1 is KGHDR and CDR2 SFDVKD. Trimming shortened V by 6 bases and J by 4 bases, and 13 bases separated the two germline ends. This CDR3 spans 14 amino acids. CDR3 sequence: CATSWGALPDTQYF. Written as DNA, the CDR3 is TGTGCCACCAGTTGGGGGGCCTTACCAGATACGCAGTATTTT.

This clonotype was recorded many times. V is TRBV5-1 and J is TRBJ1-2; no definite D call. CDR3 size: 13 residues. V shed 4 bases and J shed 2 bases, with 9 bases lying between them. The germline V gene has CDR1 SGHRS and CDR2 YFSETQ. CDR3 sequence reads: CASSPPGNYGYTF. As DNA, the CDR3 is TGCGCCAGCAGCCCCCCAGGCAACTATGGCTACACCTTC.

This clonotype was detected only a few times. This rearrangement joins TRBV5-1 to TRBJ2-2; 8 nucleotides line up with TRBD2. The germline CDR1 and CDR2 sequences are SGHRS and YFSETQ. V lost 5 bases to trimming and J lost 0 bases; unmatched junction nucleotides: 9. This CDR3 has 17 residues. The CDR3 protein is CASRLTSGGANTGELFF. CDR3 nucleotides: TGCGCCAGCAGATTGACGAGCGGGGGTGCGAACACCGGGGAGCTGTTTTTT.

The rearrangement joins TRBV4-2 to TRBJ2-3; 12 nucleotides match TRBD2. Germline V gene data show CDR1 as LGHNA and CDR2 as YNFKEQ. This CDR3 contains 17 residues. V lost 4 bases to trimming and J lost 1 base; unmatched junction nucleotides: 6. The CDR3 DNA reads TGTGCCAGCAGCCGTCTCTGGACTAGCGGGGGCACAGATACGCAGTATTTT. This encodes CASSRLWTSGGTDTQYF.

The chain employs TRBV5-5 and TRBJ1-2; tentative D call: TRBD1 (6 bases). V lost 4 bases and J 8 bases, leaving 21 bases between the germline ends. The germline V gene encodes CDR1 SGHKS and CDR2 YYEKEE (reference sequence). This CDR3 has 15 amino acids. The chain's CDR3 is CASSPWSRGSWGYTF. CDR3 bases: TGTGCCAGCAGCCCGTGGTCGAGGGGGTCGTGGGGCTACACCTTC.

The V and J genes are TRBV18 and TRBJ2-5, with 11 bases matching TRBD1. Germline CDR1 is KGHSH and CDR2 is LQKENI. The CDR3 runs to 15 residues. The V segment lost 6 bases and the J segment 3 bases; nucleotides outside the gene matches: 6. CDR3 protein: CASSRGTGGKETQYF. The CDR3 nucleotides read TGTGCCAGCTCCCGCGGGACAGGGGGAAAAGAGACCCAGTACTTC.

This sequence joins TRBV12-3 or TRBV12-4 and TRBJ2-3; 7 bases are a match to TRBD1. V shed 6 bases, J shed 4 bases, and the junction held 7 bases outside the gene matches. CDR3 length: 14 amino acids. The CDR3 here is CASRNRGVADTQYF. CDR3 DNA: TGTGCCAGCAGGAACAGGGGAGTGGCAGATACGCAGTATTTT.

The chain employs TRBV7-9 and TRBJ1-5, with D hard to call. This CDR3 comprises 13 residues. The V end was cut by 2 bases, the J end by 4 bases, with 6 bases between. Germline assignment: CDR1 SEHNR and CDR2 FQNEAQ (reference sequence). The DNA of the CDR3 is TGTGCCAGCAGCTTAACGGTTAATCAGCCCCAGCATTTT. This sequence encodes CASSLTVNQPQHF.

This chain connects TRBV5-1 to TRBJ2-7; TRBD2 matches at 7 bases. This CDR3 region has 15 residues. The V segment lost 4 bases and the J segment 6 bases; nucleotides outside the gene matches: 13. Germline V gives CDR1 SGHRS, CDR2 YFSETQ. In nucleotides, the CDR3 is TGCGCCAGCAGCACCCTGTCGGGGGACTATGGCGAGCAGTACTTC. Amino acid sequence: CASSTLSGDYGEQYF.

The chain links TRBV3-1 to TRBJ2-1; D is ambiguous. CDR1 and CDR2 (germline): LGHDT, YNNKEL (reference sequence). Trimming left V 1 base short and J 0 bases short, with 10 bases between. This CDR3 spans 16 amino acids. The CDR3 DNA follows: TGTGCCAGCAGCCAAGGTCTCGGCGGCTCCTACAATGAGCAGTTCTTC. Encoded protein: CASSQGLGGSYNEQFF.

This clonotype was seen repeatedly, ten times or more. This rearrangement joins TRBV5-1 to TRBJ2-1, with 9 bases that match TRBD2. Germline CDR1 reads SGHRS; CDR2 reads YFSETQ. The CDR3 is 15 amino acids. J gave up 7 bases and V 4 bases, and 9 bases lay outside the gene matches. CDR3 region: CASSDRAGGYNEQFF. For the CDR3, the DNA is TGCGCCAGCAGCGACCGTGCGGGGGGGTATAATGAGCAGTTCTTC.

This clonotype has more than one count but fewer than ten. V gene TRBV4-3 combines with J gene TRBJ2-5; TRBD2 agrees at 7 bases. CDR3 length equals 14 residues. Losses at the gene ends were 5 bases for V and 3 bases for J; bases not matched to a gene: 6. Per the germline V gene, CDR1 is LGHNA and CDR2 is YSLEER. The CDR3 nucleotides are TGCGCCAGCAGCTGGCGTGCGGGAGAAGAGACCCAGTACTTC. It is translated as CASSWRAGEETQYF.